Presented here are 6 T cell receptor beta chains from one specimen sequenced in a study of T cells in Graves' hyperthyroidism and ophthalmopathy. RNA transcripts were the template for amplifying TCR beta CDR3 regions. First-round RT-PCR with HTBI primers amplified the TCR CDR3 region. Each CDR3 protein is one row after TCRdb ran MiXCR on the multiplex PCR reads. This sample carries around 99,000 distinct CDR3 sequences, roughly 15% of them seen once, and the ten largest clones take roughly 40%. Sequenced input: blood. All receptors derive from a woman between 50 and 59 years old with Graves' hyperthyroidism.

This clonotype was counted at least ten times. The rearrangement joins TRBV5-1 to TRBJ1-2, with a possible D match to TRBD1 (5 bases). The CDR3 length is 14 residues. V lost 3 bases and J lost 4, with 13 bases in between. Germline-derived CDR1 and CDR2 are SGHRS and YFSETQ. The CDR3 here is CASSSVDTLYGYTF. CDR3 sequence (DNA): TGCGCCAGCAGCTCTGTGGACACCCTCTATGGCTACACCTTC.

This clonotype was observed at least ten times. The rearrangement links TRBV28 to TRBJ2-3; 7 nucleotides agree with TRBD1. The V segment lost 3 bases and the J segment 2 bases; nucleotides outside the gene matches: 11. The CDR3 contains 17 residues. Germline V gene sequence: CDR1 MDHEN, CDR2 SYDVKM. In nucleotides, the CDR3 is TGTGCCAGCAGTTTGGGCCCTCAGACAGGGTCCACAGATACGCAGTATTTT. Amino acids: CASSLGPQTGSTDTQYF.

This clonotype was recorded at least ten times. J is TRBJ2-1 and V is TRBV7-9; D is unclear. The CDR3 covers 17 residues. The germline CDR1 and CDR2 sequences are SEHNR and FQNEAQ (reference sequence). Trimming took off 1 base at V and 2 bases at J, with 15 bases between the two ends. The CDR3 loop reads CASSLGTPPATYNEQFF. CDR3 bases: TGTGCCAGCAGCTTAGGGACCCCCCCGGCAACCTACAATGAGCAGTTCTTC.

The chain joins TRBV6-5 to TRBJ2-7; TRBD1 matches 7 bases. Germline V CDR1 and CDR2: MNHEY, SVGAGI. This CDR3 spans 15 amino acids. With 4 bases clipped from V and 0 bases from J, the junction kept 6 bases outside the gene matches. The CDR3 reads CASSSGQPSSYEQYF. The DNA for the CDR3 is TGTGCCAGCAGTTCGGGACAGCCAAGCTCCTACGAGCAGTACTTC.

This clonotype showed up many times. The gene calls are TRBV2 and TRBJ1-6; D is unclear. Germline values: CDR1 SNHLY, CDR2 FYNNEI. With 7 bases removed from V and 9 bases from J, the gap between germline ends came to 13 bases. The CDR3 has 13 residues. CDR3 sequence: CASMGLGGSPLHF. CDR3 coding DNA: TGTGCCAGCATGGGGTTGGGCGGTTCACCCCTCCACTTT.

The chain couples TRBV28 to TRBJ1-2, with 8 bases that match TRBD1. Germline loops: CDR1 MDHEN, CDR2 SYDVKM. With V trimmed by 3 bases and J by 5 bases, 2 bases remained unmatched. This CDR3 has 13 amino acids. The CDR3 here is CASSFQGAYGYTF. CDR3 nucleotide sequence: TGTGCCAGCAGTTTCCAGGGGGCTTATGGCTACACCTTC.